A selection of T cell receptor beta chains follows, all from one sample in a study of CD8 T cells in Susac syndrome. TCRdb processed the immunoSEQ multiplex PCR reads anew with MiXCR; each CDR3 protein has one entry. The sample shows some 260,000 distinct CDR3 sequences, around 93% of them seen only once. Sequencing was done on a sample of CD4+ T cells from PBMCs. These receptors originate from a human donor with multiple sclerosis. The CDR3 runs from the conserved cysteine through the conserved F or W. Fields, in order: J gene, D gene, V gene, clone size, CDR3 DNA, CDR3 protein. A D gene is named only where the DNA matches it firmly. Clone size appears in some rows only: once, few, many, or a class for an expanded clone.

TRBJ2-2	.	TRBV7-9	.	TGTGCCAGCAGCTTAGAGGGGGCCGGGGAGCTGTTTTTT	CASSLEGAGELFF
TRBJ1-2	.	TRBV7-9	.	TGTGCCAGCAGCTTACAGGGTATGGGTCTTCATGGCTACACCTTC	CASSLQGMGLHGYTF
TRBJ2-1	TRBD2	TRBV19	.	TGTGCCACCCAGGGACTAGCGGGGGGCAATGAGCAGTTCTTC	CATQGLAGGNEQFF
TRBJ2-3	.	TRBV5-6	.	TGTGCCAGCAGCTCGTGGGTGGATCGACTAGTATCGGATACGCAGTATTTT	CASSSWVDRLVSDTQYF
TRBJ2-7	.	TRBV7-8	.	TGTGCCAGCAGCCCGAGGGACCGGAAGAAGTGGGAAAGGAGGTACGAGCAGTACTTC	CASSPRDRKKWERRYEQYF
TRBJ2-5	.	TRBV2	.	TGTGCCAGCAGTGAAGCCTTCACAGGGACCCAGTACTTC	CASSEAFTGTQYF
TRBJ2-7	.	TRBV7-8	.	TGTGCCAGCAGCTTTCGTCGCCGGACGGGGGTTACCTACGAGCAGTACTTC	CASSFRRRTGVTYEQYF
TRBJ2-7	TRBD1	TRBV15	.	TGTGCCACCAGCCGAATGACAGGGGGTTCCTACGAGCAGTACTTC	CATSRMTGGSYEQYF
TRBJ2-2	TRBD1	TRBV6-5	.	TGTGCCAGCAGCTACAGGGGGAATGGCGGGGAGCTGTTTTTT	CASSYRGNGGELFF
TRBJ1-5	TRBD1	TRBV28	.	TGTGCCAGCCATAACACGGGACAGACCGCTTATCAGCCCCAGCATTTT	CASHNTGQTAYQPQHF
TRBJ2-7	.	TRBV2	.	TGTGCCAGCAGCGCGGACGGGACCTACGACGAGCAGTACTTC	CASSADGTYDEQYF
TRBJ1-3	.	TRBV13	.	TGTGCCAGCAGCTTAGGCCTGGGGACGGTCTCTGGAAACACCATATATTTT	CASSLGLGTVSGNTIYF
TRBJ2-7	.	TRBV28	.	TGTGCCAGCAGTTCTACTCAGGGGATATACGAGCAGTACTTC	CASSSTQGIYEQYF
TRBJ1-4	.	TRBV6-5	.	TGTGCCAGCAGTTACTCACAGCAAAATGAAAAACTGTTTTTT	CASSYSQQNEKLFF
TRBJ2-3	.	TRBV14	once	TGTGCCAGCAGCCAAGAGGGCGGCCGGGGACGGGATACGCAGTATTTT	CASSQEGGRGRDTQYF